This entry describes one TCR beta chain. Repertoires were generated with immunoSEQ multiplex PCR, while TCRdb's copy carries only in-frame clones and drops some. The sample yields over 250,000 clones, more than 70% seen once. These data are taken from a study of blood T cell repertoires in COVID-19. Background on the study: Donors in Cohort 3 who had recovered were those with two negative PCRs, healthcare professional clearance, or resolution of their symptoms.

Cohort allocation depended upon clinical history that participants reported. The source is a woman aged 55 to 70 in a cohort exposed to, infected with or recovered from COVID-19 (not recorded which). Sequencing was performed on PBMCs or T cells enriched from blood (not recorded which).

The CDR3 region is CASAQGPRYTEAFF. The CDR3 nucleotides are TGTGCCAGCGCACAGGGACCTAGGTACACTGAAGCTTTCTTT. V is TRBV3-1 (or the pseudogene TRBV3-2) and J is TRBJ1-1; possible D gene TRBD1, 6 bases. Germline CDR1 and CDR2: LGHDT and YNNKEL (reference sequence). The CDR3 loop spans 14 amino acids. Trimming stripped 8 bases from V and 3 bases from J, with 16 bases between.